This T cell receptor (beta chain) is from a study of T-cell memory formation after mild COVID-19. CDR1 is MNHEY and CDR2 is SVGAGI in the germline V gene. The CDR3 runs 16 residues. Trimming pared 6 bases from V and 7 bases from J, leaving 22 bases between. 5'RACE with constant-segment primers yielded barcoded, UMI-tagged TCR alpha and TCR beta cDNA libraries. TCRdb called the 5' RACE reads again in MiXCR, with one record for every CDR3 protein. Of roughly 300,000 distinct CDR3 sequences detected, 8% to 9% appear once; the ten largest clones hold less than 25%. Sequenced input: PBMCs or a T cell subset sorted from them (not recorded which). The gene calls are TRBV6-5 and TRBJ1-3; D not resolved. The TCR sequence derives from a man younger than 30 who had mild COVID-19 (a few samples of this study predate the infection). Cell type and time point are not known. In nucleotides, the CDR3 is TGTGCCAGCAGCTCCGACATAATCCCGGCGTGGAACACCATATATTTT. It encodes CASSSDIIPAWNTIYF.